This is a list of T cell receptor beta chains from one sample in a study of blood T cell repertoires in COVID-19. Method: immunoSEQ multiplex PCR; TCRdb's copy keeps in-frame clones and lacks some. Found here are roughly 390,000 clones, approximately 81% of them singletons; the top ten hold roughly 3.4%. Material for sequencing was peripheral blood. Receptors were obtained from a woman aged 18-29 years with acute or convalescent COVID-19. Both conserved end residues are part of each CDR3. The order of the fields is J gene, CDR3 length, V gene, clone size, D gene, CDR3 protein, CDR3 DNA. A D gene is named only where the DNA matches it firmly. Size tells how often a clone was seen (once, few, many) or the class of an expanded clone, and some rows leave it out.

>TRBJ1-1|16|TRBV5-1|.|.
CASSPGGQIMNTEAFF
TGCGCCAGCAGCCCGGGCGGACAGATCATGAACACTGAAGCTTTCTTT
>TRBJ1-1|14|TRBV5-1|.|.
CASSFSQMNTEAFF
TGCGCCAGCAGCTTTAGCCAAATGAACACTGAAGCTTTCTTT
>TRBJ1-4|14|TRBV6-6|.|TRBD1
CASIQGQGGEKLFF
TGTGCCAGCATTCAAGGACAGGGAGGTGAAAAACTGTTTTTT
>TRBJ2-7|15|TRBV6-5|.|TRBD1
CASITTGTGAYEQYF
TGTGCCAGCATCACGACCGGGACAGGTGCCTACGAGCAGTACTTC
>TRBJ1-3|15|TRBV2|.|TRBD1
CASSRGRQGENTIYF
TGTGCCAGCAGCCGCGGAAGACAGGGGGAAAACACCATATATTTT
>TRBJ1-6|16|TRBV9|.|.
CASSVGIQGLDSPLHF
TGTGCCAGCAGCGTAGGGATTCAGGGGTTGGATTCACCCCTCCACTTT
>TRBJ2-3|14|TRBV2|.|TRBD2
CATSSGHSTDTQYF
TGTGCCACCTCTAGCGGACATAGCACAGATACGCAGTATTTT
>TRBJ2-1|15|TRBV14|once|TRBD2
CASSPGLAGSYEQFF
TGTGCCAGCAGCCCGGGACTAGCGGGGTCGTATGAGCAGTTCTTC
>TRBJ1-5|14|TRBV6-5|.|.
CASRTGGANQPQHF
TGTGCCAGCAGGACGGGGGGCGCGAATCAGCCCCAGCATTTT
>TRBJ2-3|15|TRBV12-5|.|TRBD1
CASGPGQASTDTQYF
TGTGCTAGTGGACCCGGACAGGCTAGCACAGATACGCAGTATTTT
>TRBJ1-3|15|TRBV7-3|.|.
CASSLSGTPGNTIYF
TGTGCCAGCAGCTTATCAGGGACTCCTGGAAACACCATATATTTT
>TRBJ2-7|14|TRBV13|.|.
CASSPSGLSYEQYF
TGTGCCAGCAGCCCGTCAGGACTGTCCTACGAGCAGTACTTC
>TRBJ1-2|14|TRBV5-5|.|TRBD1
CASSWDREGYGYTF
TGTGCCAGCAGCTGGGACAGGGAGGGCTATGGCTACACCTTC
>TRBJ1-6|16|TRBV7-2|few|TRBD1
CASSSGQGFNNSPLHF
TGTGCCAGCAGCTCCGGACAGGGCTTTAATAATTCACCCCTCCACTTT
>TRBJ1-2|12|TRBV7-9|.|.
CASSLAPNGYTF
TGTGCCAGCAGCTTAGCGCCTAATGGCTACACCTTC
>TRBJ2-7|15|TRBV19|.|TRBD1
CASSDPGQVFYEQYF
TGTGCCAGTAGCGACCCGGGACAGGTTTTTTACGAGCAGTACTTC
>TRBJ2-7|16|TRBV27|.|.
CASSLSGRGSSYEQYF
TGTGCCAGCAGTTTATCGGGGCGGGGAAGCTCCTACGAGCAGTACTTC
>TRBJ1-1|13|TRBV9|.|.
CASSEDSYTEAFF
TGTGCCAGCAGCGAAGACAGCTACACTGAAGCTTTCTTT